One T cell receptor beta chain is described in this entry. Its specific antigen is unknown. The junction departs from germline at one end; a sequencing error may be responsible. CDR1 and CDR2 are drawn from the germline V gene (reference sequence): LNHDA, SQIVND. From cysteine to phenylalanine, the CDR3 is 16 amino acids long. The CDR3 DNA has 48 bases and is translated from base 1. This sample is drawn from a study of T cell repertoires in cytomegalovirus infection (dated by TCRdb to between 2018 and 2021). Notes on the research overall: Alongside well-studied HLA-B-restricted epitopes, the peptide stimulations were aimed at recently identified HLA-C-restricted CMV epitopes, whose presentation resists viral immunomodulation. Because public TCR beta signatures pointed to carriage of CMV infection together with the matching HLA type, the HLA type of each donor mattered for the analysis.

Sequencing instrument: Illumina HiSeq 1500. TCRdb reworked the public reads: Q25 trimming with fastp, MiXCR clone assembly, productive beta chains retained. Duplicate CDR3 protein sequences are folded into a single record with the most common DNA and genes. For this sample the table gives roughly 700,000 distinct CDR3 sequences, of which around a third were detected only once. Jointly, the top ten make up around a sixth of the sample. Taken with the paper, the label for treatment or condition translates to: in vitro stimulation with specific CMV peptide epitopes to enrich CMV-specific T cells. The paper as a whole reports these results and caveats: The ex vivo response was dominated by HLA-C-restricted CMV-specific TCR beta clonotypes, and the single most frequent clonotype in two of eight donors was supplied by these HLA-C-restricted clonotypes. In both this cohort and an independent cohort of 350 to 400 donors, the cumulative frequency of public TCR beta family members distinguished carriers of CMV infection plus the relevant HLA type.

The receptor was derived from a human donor in good health (CMV status not recorded). Some clones in this sample may be carry-over from other donors' samples. The chain is assembled from TRBV19 and TRBJ2-3, and perhaps TRBD2 as D gene, on 5 matching bases. Sequences were derived from cultured PBMCs, sampled from culture after CMV antigen stimulation. The CDR3 protein sequence reads: CARSIGGALWTDTQYF. The bases are TGTGCCAGAAGTATCGGAGGTGCACTTTGGACAGATACGCAGTATTTT.